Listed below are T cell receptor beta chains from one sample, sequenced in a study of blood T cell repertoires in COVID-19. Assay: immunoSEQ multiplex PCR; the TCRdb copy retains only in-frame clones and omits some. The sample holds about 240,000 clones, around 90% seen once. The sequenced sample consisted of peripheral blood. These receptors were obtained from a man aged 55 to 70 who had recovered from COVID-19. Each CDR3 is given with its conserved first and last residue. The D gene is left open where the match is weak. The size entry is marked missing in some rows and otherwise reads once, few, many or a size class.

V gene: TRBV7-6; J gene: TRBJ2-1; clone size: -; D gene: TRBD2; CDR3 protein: CASSLEGLAGGYNEQFF; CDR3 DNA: TGTGCCAGCAGCTTAGAAGGACTAGCGGGGGGTTACAATGAGCAGTTCTTC
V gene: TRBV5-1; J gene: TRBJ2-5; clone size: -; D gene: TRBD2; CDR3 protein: CASRAGTKETQYF; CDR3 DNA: TGCGCCAGCAGGGCCGGGACTAAAGAGACCCAGTACTTC
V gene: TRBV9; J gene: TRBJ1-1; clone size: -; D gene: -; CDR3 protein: CASSADRHTEAFF; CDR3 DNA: TGTGCCAGCAGCGCCGACAGACACACTGAAGCTTTCTTT
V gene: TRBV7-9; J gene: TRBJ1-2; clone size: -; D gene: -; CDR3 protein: CASSLGTREDYGYTF; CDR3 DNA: TGTGCCAGCAGCTTAGGGACAAGAGAAGACTATGGCTACACCTTC
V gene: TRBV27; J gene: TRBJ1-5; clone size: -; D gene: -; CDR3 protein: CASSPGGFVGQPQHF; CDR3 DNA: TGTGCCAGCAGTCCGGGGGGGTTTGTGGGTCAGCCCCAGCATTTT
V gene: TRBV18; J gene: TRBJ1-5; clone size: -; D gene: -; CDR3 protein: CASSVGLLNQPQHF; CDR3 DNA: TGTGCCAGCTCGGTGGGACTCCTCAATCAGCCCCAGCATTTT
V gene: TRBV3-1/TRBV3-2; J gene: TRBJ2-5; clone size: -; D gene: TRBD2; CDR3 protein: CASSQGTSPSETQYF; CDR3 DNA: TGTGCCAGCAGCCAAGGGACTAGCCCTTCAGAGACCCAGTACTTC
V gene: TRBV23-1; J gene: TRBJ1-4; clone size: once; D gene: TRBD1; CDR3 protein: CASSQRERGRGKLFF; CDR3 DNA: TGCGCCAGCAGTCAACGGGAAAGGGGGCGCGGAAAACTGTTTTTT
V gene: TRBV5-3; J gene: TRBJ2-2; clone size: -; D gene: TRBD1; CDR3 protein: CARSLDRGSGELFF; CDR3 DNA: TGTGCCAGAAGCTTGGACAGGGGGTCCGGGGAGCTGTTTTTT
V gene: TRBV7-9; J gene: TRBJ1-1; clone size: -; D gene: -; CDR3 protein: CASSRLTGTEAFF; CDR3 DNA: TGTGCCAGCAGTCGACTGACCGGAACTGAAGCTTTCTTT
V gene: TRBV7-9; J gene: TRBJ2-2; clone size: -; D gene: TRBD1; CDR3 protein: CASTGQGGHGELFF; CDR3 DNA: TGTGCCAGCACCGGACAGGGGGGTCACGGGGAGCTGTTTTTT
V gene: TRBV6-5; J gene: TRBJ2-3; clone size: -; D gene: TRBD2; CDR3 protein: CASSSRGGGGDTQYF; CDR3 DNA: TGTGCCAGCTCTAGCCGGGGGGGCGGGGGAGATACGCAGTATTTT
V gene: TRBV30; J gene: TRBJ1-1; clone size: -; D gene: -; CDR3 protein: CACDVAGWGTEAFF; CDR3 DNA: TGTGCCTGCGACGTTGCAGGGTGGGGCACTGAAGCTTTCTTT
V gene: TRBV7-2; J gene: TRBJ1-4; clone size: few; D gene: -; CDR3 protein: CASSYGGSNEKLFF; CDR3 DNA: TGTGCCAGCAGCTACGGGGGGTCTAATGAAAAACTGTTTTTT
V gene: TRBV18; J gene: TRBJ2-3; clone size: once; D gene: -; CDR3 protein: CASSRGTSTDTQYF; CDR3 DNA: TGTGCCAGCTCAAGGGGAACTAGCACAGATACGCAGTATTTT
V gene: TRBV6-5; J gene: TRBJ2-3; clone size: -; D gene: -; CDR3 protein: CASSAYDTQYF; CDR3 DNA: TGTGCCAGCAGCGCCTACGATACGCAGTATTTT
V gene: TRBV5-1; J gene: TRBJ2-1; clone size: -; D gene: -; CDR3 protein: CASIGGYNEQFF; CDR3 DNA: TGCGCCAGCATAGGCGGATACAATGAGCAGTTCTTC
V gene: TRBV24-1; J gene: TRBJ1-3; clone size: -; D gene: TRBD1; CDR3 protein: CATSDFGRGSGNTIYF; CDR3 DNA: TGTGCCACCAGTGATTTTGGCAGGGGGTCCGGAAACACCATATATTTT
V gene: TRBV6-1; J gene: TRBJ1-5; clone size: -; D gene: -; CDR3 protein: CASSEANTNQPQHF; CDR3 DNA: TGTGCCAGCAGTGAAGCGAACACCAATCAGCCCCAGCATTTT
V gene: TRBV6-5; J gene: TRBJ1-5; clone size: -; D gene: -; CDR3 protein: CASRQNQPQHF; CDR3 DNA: TGTGCCAGCCGACAAAATCAGCCCCAGCATTTT
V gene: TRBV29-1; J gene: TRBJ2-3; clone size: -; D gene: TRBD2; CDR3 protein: CSVEEGLAGPSDTQYF; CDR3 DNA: TGCAGCGTTGAAGAGGGACTAGCGGGACCCTCAGATACGCAGTATTTT
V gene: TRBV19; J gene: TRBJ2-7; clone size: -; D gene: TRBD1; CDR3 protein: CASSDQGQVHEQYF; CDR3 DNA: TGTGCCAGCTCCGACCAGGGACAGGTCCACGAGCAGTACTTC
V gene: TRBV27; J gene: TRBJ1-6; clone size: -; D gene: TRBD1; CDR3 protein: CASSLSKTGGAGSPLHF; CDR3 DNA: TGTGCCAGCAGTTTATCGAAGACAGGGGGCGCGGGATCACCCCTCCACTTT
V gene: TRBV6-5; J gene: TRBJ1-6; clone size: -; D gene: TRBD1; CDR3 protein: CASSSGTGYSPLHF; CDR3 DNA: TGTGCCAGCAGCTCCGGGACAGGGTATTCACCCCTCCACTTT
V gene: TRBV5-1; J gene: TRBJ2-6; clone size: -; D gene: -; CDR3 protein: CASTLTGDTDSGANVLTF; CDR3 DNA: TGCGCCAGCACGTTGACCGGGGACACCGATTCTGGGGCCAACGTCCTGACTTTC
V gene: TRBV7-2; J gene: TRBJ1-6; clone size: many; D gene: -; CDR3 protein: CASSSGQRRSPLHF; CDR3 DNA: TGTGCCAGCAGCTCAGGACAGAGGCGCTCACCCCTCCACTTT
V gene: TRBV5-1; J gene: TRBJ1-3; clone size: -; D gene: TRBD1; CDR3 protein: CASSTQQGTGNTIYF; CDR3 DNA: TGCGCCAGCAGCACCCAACAGGGGACTGGAAACACCATATATTTT
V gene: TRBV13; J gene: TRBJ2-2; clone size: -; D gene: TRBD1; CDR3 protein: CASSFLRRTGVNTGELFF; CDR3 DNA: TGTGCCAGCAGCTTCCTCCGGAGGACAGGGGTTAACACCGGGGAGCTGTTTTTT